One sample yielded the 28 T cell receptor beta chains listed below, sequenced in a study of CD8 T cells in ankylosing spondylitis. TCRdb ran MiXCR on the 5' RACE reads and lists one entry per CDR3 protein. The sample shows tens of thousands of distinct CDR3 sequences, just over 2.5% of them seen only once. The sequenced material came from blood, either unsorted or a sorted T cell fraction (not recorded which). These receptors were obtained from a female donor with ankylosing spondylitis or in good health (not recorded which).

This clonotype was picked up many times. The CDR3 reads CASSVDVLNEQFF. The CDR3 region has the DNA TGTGCCAGCAGCGTAGACGTTCTAAATGAGCAGTTCTTC. V gene TRBV9 combines with J gene TRBJ2-1; D unclear. The CDR3 contains 13 residues. V lost 0 bases, J lost 7 bases, and 8 bases lay in between. Germline assignment: CDR1 SGDLS and CDR2 YYNGEE.

This clonotype was observed at least ten times. This sequence joins TRBV9 and TRBJ2-2; D is unclear. From germline, CDR1 is SGDLS and CDR2 YYNGEE. The CDR3 totals 15 residues. V lost 0 bases and J lost 3, with 9 bases in between. The CDR3 region has the DNA TGTGCCAGCAGCGTAGGGCAGCCAGACACCGGGGAGCTGTTTTTT. This encodes CASSVGQPDTGELFF.

Many counts were recorded for this clonotype. The chain combines TRBV9 with TRBJ1-4; D possibly corresponds to TRBD1 (6 bases). CDR1 and CDR2 from the germline V gene are SGDLS and YYNGEE. CDR3 length: 17 residues. V lost 1 base to trimming and J lost 0 bases, with 13 bases between them. The CDR3 nucleotides are TGTGCCAGCAGCGTAACGGGGGGGGCGGCAACTAATGAAAAACTGTTTTTT. Protein sequence: CASSVTGGAATNEKLFF.

This clonotype appeared many times. This chain uses TRBV9 with TRBJ1-6; D is unresolved. CDR3 length equals 15 residues. Trimming removed 3 bases at V and 0 bases at J, with 7 bases between. The germline V gene encodes CDR1 SGDLS and CDR2 YYNGEE. Here the CDR3 DNA reads TGTGCCAGCAGCGATTCAAGCTCCTATAATTCACCCCTCCACTTT. Translation: CASSDSSSYNSPLHF.

This clonotype has at least ten counts. The chain joins TRBV9 to TRBJ2-7; possibly TRBD1 or TRBD2 for D (5 bases each). V gave up 4 bases and J gave up 5 bases, with 22 bases separating them. CDR1 is SGDLS and CDR2 is YYNGEE in the germline V gene. CDR3 length equals 16 residues. The CDR3 region has the DNA TGTGCCAGCAGCCCCCGATGGGGCGGGCAATTGGACGAGCAGTACTTC. It is translated as CASSPRWGGQLDEQYF.

This clonotype was seen repeatedly, ten times or more. Written as DNA, the CDR3 is TGTGCCAGCAGCCGAACGACTAGCGGATACCGCACAGATACGCAGTATTTT. This sequence encodes CASSRTTSGYRTDTQYF. V usage is TRBV9 and J usage is TRBJ2-3, with 9 bases lining up with TRBD2. CDR1 and CDR2 (germline): SGDLS, YYNGEE. The CDR3 is made up of 17 amino acids. V shed 4 bases, J shed 1 base, and the junction held 10 bases outside the gene matches.

This clonotype was picked up many times. V is TRBV9 and J is TRBJ1-1; 7 bases map to TRBD1. The CDR3 covers 14 residues. V trimming: 0 bases; J trimming: 4 bases; junction bases outside the gene matches: 3. The germline gives CDR1 SGDLS, CDR2 YYNGEE. DNA for the CDR3: TGTGCCAGCAGCGTAGACGCAGGGGGCACTGAAGCTTTCTTT. As protein: CASSVDAGGTEAFF. Variable domain in full (rest from reference TRBV9 and TRBJ1-1): DSGVTQTPKHLITATGQRVTLRCSPRSGDLSVYWYQQSLDQGLQFLIQYYNGEERAKGNILERFSAQQFPDLHSELNLSSLELGDSALYFCASSVDAGGTEAFFGQGTRLTVV.

This clonotype showed up many times. The V gene is TRBV9, the J gene TRBJ2-2; the D is unclear. The CDR3 runs to 15 residues. Germline loops: CDR1 SGDLS, CDR2 YYNGEE. The V gene lost 0 bases and the J gene lost 5 bases, with 11 bases spanning the gap. The CDR3 loop reads CASSVAFTGTGELFF. The CDR3 DNA follows: TGTGCCAGCAGCGTAGCTTTCACTGGAACCGGGGAGCTGTTTTTT.

This clonotype showed up many times. J is TRBJ2-3 and V is TRBV9, with TRBD2 identical over 13 bases. J gave up 2 bases and V 8 bases, and 11 bases lay outside the gene matches. This CDR3 has 17 amino acids. Germline values: CDR1 SGDLS, CDR2 YYNGEE. The CDR3 sequence: CASSQLGLAGNTDTQYF. The CDR3 region has the DNA TGTGCCAGTTCCCAACTGGGACTAGCGGGAAACACAGATACGCAGTATTTT.

This clonotype was picked up many times. The CDR3 bases are TGTGCCAGCAGCGTAGGAACAGCTGAAGCTTTCTTT. The encoded protein is CASSVGTAEAFF. The chain carries TRBV9 and TRBJ1-1; D unresolved. The V gene's germline CDR1 is SGDLS and CDR2 YYNGEE. V lost 0 bases and J lost 6, with 6 bases in between. The length of the CDR3 is 12 residues.

This clonotype showed up many times. V is TRBV9 and J is TRBJ2-2, with D possibly TRBD1 on 5 matching bases. The V gene lost 5 bases and the J gene lost 5 bases, with 13 bases spanning the gap. Germline CDR1 reads SGDLS; CDR2 reads YYNGEE. CDR3 length: 14 amino acids. The CDR3 region has the DNA TGTGCCAGCAGAACCCTCAGGGATACCGGGGAGCTGTTTTTT. Translation gives CASRTLRDTGELFF.

This clonotype was seen repeatedly, ten times or more. V usage is TRBV9 and J usage is TRBJ1-5; 7 bases fit TRBD1. CDR1 is SGDLS, CDR2 YYNGEE, per germline. The CDR3 totals 16 residues. The V gene end was trimmed by 0 bases and the J gene end by 6 bases; junction bases not matched to a gene: 9. The CDR3 region is CASSVGPTGVGQPQHF. CDR3 coding DNA: TGTGCCAGCAGCGTAGGGCCTACAGGGGTCGGTCAGCCCCAGCATTTT.

This clonotype is labeled medium-sized. V and J are TRBV12-3 or TRBV12-4 and TRBJ2-4; D perhaps matches TRBD1 (5 bases). CDR3 length equals 13 residues. For the CDR3, the DNA is TGTTTCAGGGAAATTCCAGCCAAAAACATTCAGTACTTC. As protein: CFREIPAKNIQYF.

This clonotype has ten or more counts. The chain carries TRBV9 and TRBJ2-7; either TRBD1 or TRBD2 may fit D (5 bases each). The CDR3 consists of 15 residues. CDR1 is SGDLS and CDR2 is YYNGEE in the germline V gene. V shed 3 bases and J shed 7 bases, with 20 bases lying between them. CDR3 nucleotides: TGTGCCAGCAGCGCGCCCGGGACCACTTATAGGGAGCAGTACTTC. Translated, it gives CASSAPGTTYREQYF.

This clonotype was counted many times. The gene calls are TRBV9 and TRBJ2-1; 7 bases agree with TRBD2. The CDR3 contains 15 residues. Germline loops: CDR1 SGDLS, CDR2 YYNGEE. The ends lost 3 bases at V and 1 base at J; junction bases unmatched: 4. The CDR3 is CASSASGISYNEQFF. CDR3 sequence (DNA): TGTGCCAGCAGCGCAAGCGGGATATCCTACAATGAGCAGTTCTTC.

This clonotype was detected many times. The chain couples TRBV9 to TRBJ1-3, with no clear D. Trimming removed 5 bases from V and 0 bases from J, with 9 bases in between. There are 14 residues in the CDR3. The germline V gene has CDR1 SGDLS and CDR2 YYNGEE. CDR3 DNA sequence: TGTGCCAGCAGGGAGGGCAGCTCTGGAAACACCATATATTTT. Residues: CASREGSSGNTIYF.

This clonotype was detected ten times or more. The rearrangement joins TRBV9 to TRBJ1-6; the match to TRBD1 covers 7 bases. The CDR3 has 14 amino acids. CDR1 is SGDLS, CDR2 YYNGEE, per germline. V lost 0 bases and J lost 8; bases outside the gene matches: 2. The CDR3 DNA reads TGTGCCAGCAGCGTAGTAACAGGGGATTCACCCCTCCACTTT. Protein product: CASSVVTGDSPLHF.

At least ten counts were recorded for this clonotype. The chain has TRBV9 and TRBJ2-5, with D tentatively TRBD2 (5 bases). From germline, CDR1 is SGDLS and CDR2 YYNGEE. The CDR3 is 14 amino acids. Trimming shortened V by 5 bases and J by 4 bases, and 15 bases separated the two germline ends. Written as DNA, the CDR3 is TGTGCCAGCAGTGGAGGCTCGGCGAGAGAGACCCAGTACTTC. Translation gives CASSGGSARETQYF.

Ten or more counts support this clonotype. The chain couples TRBV9 to TRBJ2-3; 13 positions match TRBD2. V lost 3 bases, J lost 0 bases, and 1 base stayed unmatched. The V gene's germline CDR1 is SGDLS and CDR2 YYNGEE. The CDR3 is made up of 16 amino acids. CDR3 protein: CASSAGLAGSTDTQYF. As DNA, the CDR3 is TGTGCCAGCAGCGCGGGACTAGCGGGAAGCACAGATACGCAGTATTTT.

By proportion, this clonotype is medium-sized. This chain joins TRBV9 and TRBJ2-7; 10 nucleotides agree with TRBD2. Germline CDR1 is SGDLS and CDR2 is YYNGEE. V was clipped by 3 bases and J by 6 bases; unmatched bases: 6. The CDR3 totals 14 residues. CDR3 loop: CASSASGTSVEQYF. In DNA, the CDR3 is TGTGCCAGCAGCGCATCCGGGACTAGCGTCGAGCAGTACTTC.

This clonotype was detected many times. The chain combines TRBV9 with TRBJ1-6; weak D call: TRBD1 (6 bases). Trimming removed 0 bases from V and 5 bases from J, with 18 bases in between. Germline CDR1 SGDLS, CDR2 YYNGEE. The CDR3 spans 18 residues. CDR3 region: CASSVAPGHGLDNSPLHF. The CDR3 DNA is TGTGCCAGCAGCGTAGCGCCGGGACACGGCCTGGATAATTCACCCCTCCACTTT. The variable domain in full, completed from reference TRBV9 and TRBJ1-6, reads DSGVTQTPKHLITATGQRVTLRCSPRSGDLSVYWYQQSLDQGLQFLIQYYNGEERAKGNILERFSAQQFPDLHSELNLSSLELGDSALYFCASSVAPGHGLDNSPLHFGNGTRLTVT.

This clonotype was recorded many times. The chain combines TRBV21-1 with TRBJ2-3; the table names TRBD2, a call not compared with the DNA. TRBV21-1 is a pseudogene. This CDR3 is 14 amino acids long. CDR3 in DNA: TGTGCCATTCTACGGGAGTCGAGCACAGATACGCAGTATTTT. It translates to CAILRESSTDTQYF.

This clonotype was picked up many times. The V and J genes are TRBV9 and TRBJ1-2; the match to TRBD1 covers 7 bases. This CDR3 contains 15 residues. The germline V gene has CDR1 SGDLS and CDR2 YYNGEE. J was trimmed by 2 bases and V by 0 bases; bases with no gene match: 4. The DNA of the CDR3 is TGTGCCAGCAGCGTAGACCCGGGACAGAACTATGGCTACACCTTC. The encoded protein is CASSVDPGQNYGYTF.

This clonotype is classed as medium-sized. The chain recombines TRBV9 with TRBJ2-3; no clear D gene. Trimming cost V 0 bases and J 1 base, with 0 bases left between them. The germline CDR1 and CDR2 sequences are SGDLS and YYNGEE. The CDR3 sequence is 12 residues long. The CDR3 nucleotides read TGTGCCAGCAGCGTAGGCACAGATACGCAGTATTTT. It translates to CASSVGTDTQYF.

This clonotype is deemed medium-sized. The V and J genes are TRBV9 and TRBJ2-7, with 8 positions matching TRBD2. The CDR3 contains 13 residues. V lost 0 bases to trimming and J lost 5 bases; unmatched junction nucleotides: 1. The V gene's germline CDR1 is SGDLS and CDR2 YYNGEE. CDR3 nucleotides: TGTGCCAGCAGCGTAGCACTAGCGGACGAGCAGTACTTC. Translating gives CASSVALADEQYF.

This clonotype was detected many times. The V call is TRBV9, the J call TRBJ1-5, with D maybe TRBD1 (6 bases). Trimming took off 0 bases at V and 4 bases at J, with 8 bases between the two ends. This CDR3 is built from 14 residues. The germline V gene encodes CDR1 SGDLS and CDR2 YYNGEE. DNA for the CDR3: TGTGCCAGCAGCGTAGGGACAGAAAATCAGCCCCAGCATTTT. Amino acid sequence: CASSVGTENQPQHF.

In this sample, this clonotype turned up many times. V gene TRBV9 combines with J gene TRBJ1-2, with D tentatively TRBD1 (5 bases). This CDR3 region has 15 residues. V lost 4 bases to trimming and J lost 2 bases, with 15 bases between them. CDR1 is SGDLS, CDR2 YYNGEE, per germline. CDR3 residues: CASSPDSLPNYGYTF. CDR3 coding DNA: TGTGCCAGCAGCCCCGACAGTCTCCCGAACTATGGCTACACCTTC.

This clonotype has a count of ten or more. J is TRBJ2-7 and V is TRBV9, with TRBD2 matching over 8 bases. The CDR3 is 15 amino acids. V lost 1 base and J lost 4; bases outside the gene matches: 7. The germline V gene encodes CDR1 SGDLS and CDR2 YYNGEE. This CDR3 reads CASSVFEAGVYEQYF. DNA of the CDR3: TGTGCCAGCAGCGTATTCGAAGCGGGAGTGTACGAGCAGTACTTC.